These T cell receptor beta chains were read from a single sample in a study of blood T cell repertoires in COVID-19. Sequenced by immunoSEQ multiplex PCR; TCRdb stores in-frame clones only, minus some. There are 97,000 or so clones in the sample; 70% to 90% occur only once, and around 2.9% lies in the top ten. Sequenced: peripheral blood. These receptors all stem from a man aged 45-60 years with active or convalescent COVID-19. Each CDR3 is given with its conserved first and last residue. D genes are given only for firm matches. Some rows mark clone size as missing; the rest say once, few, many or name a class of expanded clone.

V gene	D gene	J gene	clone size	CDR3 DNA	CDR3 protein
TRBV7-9	-	TRBJ2-7	-	TGTGCCAGCAGCTCCGGGGGCGAGCAGTACTTC	CASSSGGEQYF
TRBV24-1	TRBD1	TRBJ2-3	-	TGTGCCACCAGTGACTCGGACAGGGGAATAGTGCATACGCAGTATTTT	CATSDSDRGIVHTQYF
TRBV28	TRBD1	TRBJ1-2	-	TGTGCCAGCAGTTTACGGGACAGGTACTATGGCTACACCTTC	CASSLRDRYYGYTF
TRBV5-4	TRBD2	TRBJ2-1	-	TGTGCCAGCAGCCGCGGGGGGGCAGGTGAGCAGTTCTTC	CASSRGGAGEQFF
TRBV19	-	TRBJ1-5	-	TGTGCCAGTAGTCCCGGACGGGAGGGTAGTGGCAATCAGCCCCAGCATTTT	CASSPGREGSGNQPQHF
TRBV19	TRBD1	TRBJ2-1	-	TGTGCCAACTTCTTGCGGGACAGGTCCTACAATGAGCAGTTCTTC	CANFLRDRSYNEQFF
TRBV4-3	-	TRBJ2-2	-	TGCGCCAGCAGACTTCTAGCTGAGGGTGACACCGGGGAGCTGTTTTTT	CASRLLAEGDTGELFF
TRBV19	TRBD1	TRBJ1-4	-	TGTGCCACGGGGACAGGGGGCAGAGCTAATGAAAAACTGTTTTTT	CATGTGGRANEKLFF
TRBV28	TRBD1	TRBJ2-7	-	TGTGCCAGCAGGGCCGGGACAGGGTTGGGGGAGCAGTACTTC	CASRAGTGLGEQYF
TRBV3-1/TRBV3-2	-	TRBJ2-2	-	TGTGCCAGCAGCCAAGTAGTATCTGGGGAGCTGTTTTTT	CASSQVVSGELFF
TRBV6-6	TRBD1	TRBJ2-6	-	TGTGCCAGCAGAAGGGACAGGCCGAGCGACGTCCTGACTTTC	CASRRDRPSDVLTF
TRBV4-1	-	TRBJ2-3	-	TGCGCCAGCAGCGCGACAGGCACAGATACGCAGTATTTT	CASSATGTDTQYF
TRBV5-1	TRBD1	TRBJ1-6	-	TGCGCCAGCATCCGACAGGGGATCTCCTATAATTCACCCCTCCACTTT	CASIRQGISYNSPLHF
TRBV12-2	-	TRBJ1-2	-	TGTGCAAGTCGCTTAGCGGAGGGGTGGATTCTTAACTATGGCTACACCTTC	CASRLAEGWILNYGYTF
TRBV5-1	-	TRBJ1-6	-	TGCGCCAGCAGCGAAAAGGCCCCCGGGAGCACACCCCTCCACTTT	CASSEKAPGSTPLHF
TRBV18	-	TRBJ2-7	-	TGTGCCAGCTCACCGGCAAACTCCTACGAGCAGTACTTC	CASSPANSYEQYF
TRBV10-3	-	TRBJ2-6	-	TGTGCCATCCCCACGGGCATAAGGGGCTCTGGGGCCAACGTCCTGACTTTC	CAIPTGIRGSGANVLTF
TRBV10-2	-	TRBJ1-6	-	TGCGCCAGCAGTGACTCCGTCTCCTATAATTCACCCCTCCACTTT	CASSDSVSYNSPLHF
TRBV24-1	TRBD2	TRBJ2-3	-	TGTGCCACCAGTGATACGCGGGGGGCCACAGATACGCAGTATTTT	CATSDTRGATDTQYF
TRBV6-1	TRBD1	TRBJ1-2	-	TGTGCCAGCAGTGAAAACGACAGGGAGTATGGCTACACCTTC	CASSENDREYGYTF
TRBV21-1	-	TRBJ2-5	-	TGTGCCAGCAGCGCCGTTAAAGGGGGGGGGCAATTGGAGACCCAGTACTTC	CASSAVKGGGQLETQYF
TRBV5-6	-	TRBJ2-2	few	TGTGCCAGCAGCTACGGACTGGACACCGGGGAGCTGTTTTTT	CASSYGLDTGELFF
TRBV10-2	-	TRBJ1-2	-	TGCGCCAGCATGGCAGGAAATAACTATGGCTACACCTTC	CASMAGNNYGYTF
TRBV3-1/TRBV3-2	-	TRBJ1-1	few	TGTGCCAGCAGCCAAGATGGGACACTCGCGGAAGCTTTCTTT	CASSQDGTLAEAFF
TRBV29-1	TRBD2	TRBJ2-5	-	TGCAGCGTTGGACGGGGGGGGCTAGAGACCCAGTACTTC	CSVGRGGLETQYF
TRBV2	-	TRBJ2-2	few	TGTGCCAGCAGTTCAAGCTCGGGGGAGCTGTTTTTT	CASSSSSGELFF
TRBV3-1/TRBV3-2	TRBD1	TRBJ1-1	-	TGTGCCAGCAGCCAAAGTGCGACAGGGGGTGTCACTGAAGCTTTCTTT	CASSQSATGGVTEAFF
TRBV7-8	-	TRBJ1-1	-	TGTGCCAGCAGCTTACGGGAAAACACTGAAGCTTTCTTT	CASSLRENTEAFF
TRBV27	-	TRBJ1-5	-	TGTGCCAGCAGTCCCAGGGCGGGAAATCAGCCCCAGCATTTT	CASSPRAGNQPQHF
TRBV6-5	-	TRBJ2-2	-	TGTGCCAGCAGTTCGGTCCGTGGGGAGCTGTTTTTT	CASSSVRGELFF
TRBV5-1	-	TRBJ1-1	-	TGCGCCAGCAGCGCACAAGACAGGAACACTGAAGCTTTCTTT	CASSAQDRNTEAFF
TRBV29-1	-	TRBJ1-3	-	TGCAGCGTTGAATCCAGTGGAAACACCATATATTTT	CSVESSGNTIYF
TRBV5-1	-	TRBJ2-2	-	TGCGCCAGCAGTTACAGGGTCGGGGAGCTGTTTTTT	CASSYRVGELFF
TRBV10-3	-	TRBJ1-2	-	TGTGCCATCAGTGAGTCGAGACAGGCCGCTAACTATGGCTACACCTTC	CAISESRQAANYGYTF
TRBV28	-	TRBJ2-6	-	TGTGCCAGCAGTTTAACAGGCTCTGGGGCCAACGTCCTGACTTTC	CASSLTGSGANVLTF
TRBV12-3/TRBV12-4	TRBD1	TRBJ1-2	-	TGTGCCAGCAGTATCACAGGGGCAAAAGACTTC	CASSITGAKDF
TRBV27	-	TRBJ1-3	-	TGTGCCAGCAGTTTTAACTCTGGAAACACCATATATTTT	CASSFNSGNTIYF
TRBV6-2/TRBV6-3	-	TRBJ1-1	-	TGTGCCAGCAGTTTCAGACAGGTCACTGAAGCTTTCTTT	CASSFRQVTEAFF
TRBV7-9	TRBD2	TRBJ2-7	-	TGTGCCAGCAGCTCCCCGACTAGCGGTTCTTACTACGAGCAGTACTTC	CASSSPTSGSYYEQYF
TRBV4-1	TRBD1	TRBJ1-4	-	TGCGCCAGCAGCCAAGATCGGGACAGTAATGAAAAACTGTTTTTT	CASSQDRDSNEKLFF
TRBV10-2	TRBD2	TRBJ2-1	-	TGCGCCAGCAGTCTCGGGGGGGGAGAGCAGTTCTTC	CASSLGGGEQFF
TRBV18	TRBD1	TRBJ2-1	-	TGTGCCAGCTCAACGATGGGGACAGCAACTAACAATGAGCAGTTCTTC	CASSTMGTATNNEQFF
TRBV15	TRBD1	TRBJ1-5	-	TGTGCCACCAGCAGACAAGGGGGCCAGCCCCAGCATTTT	CATSRQGGQPQHF
TRBV10-3	TRBD1	TRBJ2-2	-	TGTGCCATCAGTGGGAGTGGACAGGGGGCTGGGAGAAACACCGGGGAGCTGTTTTTT	CAISGSGQGAGRNTGELFF
TRBV5-4	TRBD1	TRBJ1-5	-	TGTGCCAGCAGCCAAGGGACAGATAATCAGCCCCAGCATTTT	CASSQGTDNQPQHF
TRBV5-8	-	TRBJ2-5	-	TGTGCCAGCAGCTCCGGTACCAGCGACTGGGAGACCCAGTACTTC	CASSSGTSDWETQYF
TRBV10-3	-	TRBJ2-5	-	TGTGCCATCAGTGAGGCCGGTGGCCAAGAGACCCAGTACTTC	CAISEAGGQETQYF
TRBV3-1/TRBV3-2	-	TRBJ1-6	-	TGTGCCAGCAGCCAAGCCAGCCAGGGAAAACCTTATTCACCCCTCCACTTT	CASSQASQGKPYSPLHF
TRBV7-2	TRBD2	TRBJ2-1	-	TGTGCCAGCAGCTTAGAGGGCGGGGGGAACTACAATGAGCAGTTCTTC	CASSLEGGGNYNEQFF
TRBV9	-	TRBJ1-4	once	TGTGCCAGCAGCGTTGGACCCCGCGGGGGAGAAAAACTGTTTTTT	CASSVGPRGGEKLFF
TRBV5-6	-	TRBJ1-6	-	TGTGCCAGCAGCTTCCGGGTCTATAATTCACCCCTCCACTTT	CASSFRVYNSPLHF
TRBV2	-	TRBJ1-5	-	TGTGCCAGCAGTGAAACGACAGGCAATCAGCCCCAGCATTTT	CASSETTGNQPQHF
TRBV15	-	TRBJ1-4	-	TGTGCCACCAGCAGAGTAAGGACAAATGAAAAACTGTTTTTT	CATSRVRTNEKLFF
TRBV11-3	TRBD1	TRBJ2-2	-	TGTGCCAGCAGCCCCGGACAGGGTTACACCGGGGAGCTGTTTTTT	CASSPGQGYTGELFF
TRBV18	-	TRBJ1-3	few	TGTGCCAGCTCACCCTCCAACGGAGTCTCTGGAAACACCATATATTTT	CASSPSNGVSGNTIYF
TRBV28	-	TRBJ1-3	-	TGTGCCAGCAGTTTGGGGGCCTCTGGAAACACCATATATTTT	CASSLGASGNTIYF
TRBV5-1	TRBD2	TRBJ2-5	-	TGCGCCAGCAGCCCCAGCGGGGGGGGGAAGGAGACCCAGTACTTC	CASSPSGGGKETQYF